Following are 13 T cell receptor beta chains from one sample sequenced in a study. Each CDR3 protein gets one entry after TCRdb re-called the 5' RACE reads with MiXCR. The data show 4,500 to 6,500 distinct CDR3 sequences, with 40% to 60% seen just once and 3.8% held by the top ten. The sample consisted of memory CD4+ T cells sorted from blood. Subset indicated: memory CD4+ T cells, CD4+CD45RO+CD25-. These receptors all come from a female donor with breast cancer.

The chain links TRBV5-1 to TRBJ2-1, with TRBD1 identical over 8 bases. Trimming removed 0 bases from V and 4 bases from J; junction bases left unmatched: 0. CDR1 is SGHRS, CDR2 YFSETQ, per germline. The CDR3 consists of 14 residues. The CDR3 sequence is CASSLGDRYNEQFF. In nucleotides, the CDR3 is TGCGCCAGCAGCTTGGGGGACAGGTACAATGAGCAGTTCTTC. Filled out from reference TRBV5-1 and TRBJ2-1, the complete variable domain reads KAGVTQTPRYLIKTRGQQVTLSCSPISGHRSVSWYQQTPGQGLQFLFEYFSETQRNKGNFPGRFSGRQFSNSRSEMNVSTLELGDSALYLCASSLGDRYNEQFFGPGTRLTVL.

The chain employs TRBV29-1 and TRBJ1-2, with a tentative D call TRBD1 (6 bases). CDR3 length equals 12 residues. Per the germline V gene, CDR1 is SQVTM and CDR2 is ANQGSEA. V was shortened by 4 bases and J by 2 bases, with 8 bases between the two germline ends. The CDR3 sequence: CSVAGANYGYTF. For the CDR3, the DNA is TGCAGCGTTGCAGGGGCCAACTATGGCTACACCTTC.

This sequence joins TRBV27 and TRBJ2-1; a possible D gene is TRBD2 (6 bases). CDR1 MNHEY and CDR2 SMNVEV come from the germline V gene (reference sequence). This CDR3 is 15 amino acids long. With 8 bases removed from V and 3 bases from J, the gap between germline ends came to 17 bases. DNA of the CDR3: TGTGCCAGCCACCCCGGAACTAGCCACTACAATGAGCAGTTCTTC. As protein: CASHPGTSHYNEQFF.

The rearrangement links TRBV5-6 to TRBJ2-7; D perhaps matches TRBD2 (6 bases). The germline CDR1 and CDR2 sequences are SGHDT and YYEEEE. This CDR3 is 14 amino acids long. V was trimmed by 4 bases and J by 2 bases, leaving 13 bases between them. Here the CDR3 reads CASSLTGETYEQYF. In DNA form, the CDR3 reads TGTGCCAGCAGCCTCACGGGAGAAACCTACGAGCAGTACTTC. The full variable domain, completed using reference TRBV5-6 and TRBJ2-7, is DAGVTQSPTHLIKTRGQQVTLRCSPKSGHDTVSWYQQALGQGPQFIFQYYEEEERQRGNFPDRFSGHQFPNYSSELNVNALLLGDSALYLCASSLTGETYEQYFGPGTRLTVT.

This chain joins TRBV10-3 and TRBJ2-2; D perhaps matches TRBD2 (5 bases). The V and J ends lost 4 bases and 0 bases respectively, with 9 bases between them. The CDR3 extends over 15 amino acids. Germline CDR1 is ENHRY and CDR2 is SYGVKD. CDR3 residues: CAISGELANTGELFF. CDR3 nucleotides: TGTGCCATCAGTGGAGAACTAGCGAACACCGGGGAGCTGTTTTTT.

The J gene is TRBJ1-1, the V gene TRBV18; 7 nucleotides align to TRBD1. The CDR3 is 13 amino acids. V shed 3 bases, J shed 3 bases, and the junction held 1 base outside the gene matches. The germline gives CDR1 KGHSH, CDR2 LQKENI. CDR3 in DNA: TGTGCCAGCTCACCGGGACAGCACACTGAAGCTTTCTTT. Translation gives CASSPGQHTEAFF.

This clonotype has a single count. The CDR3 reads CASTRTAKNEQFF. The CDR3 DNA reads as TGCGCCAGCACCCGGACAGCCAAAAATGAGCAGTTCTTC. The chain joins TRBV5-1 to TRBJ2-1; possibly TRBD1 for D (6 bases). The length of the CDR3 is 13 residues. V was pared by 6 bases and J by 7 bases, with 14 bases between. In germline, CDR1 is SGHRS, CDR2 YFSETQ.

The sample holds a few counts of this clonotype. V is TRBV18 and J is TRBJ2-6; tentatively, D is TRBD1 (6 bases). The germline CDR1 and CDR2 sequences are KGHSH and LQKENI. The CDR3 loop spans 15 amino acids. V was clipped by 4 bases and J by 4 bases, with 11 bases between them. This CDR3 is CASSQPGTGANVLTF. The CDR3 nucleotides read TGTGCCAGCTCACAGCCGGGGACAGGGGCCAACGTCCTGACTTTC.

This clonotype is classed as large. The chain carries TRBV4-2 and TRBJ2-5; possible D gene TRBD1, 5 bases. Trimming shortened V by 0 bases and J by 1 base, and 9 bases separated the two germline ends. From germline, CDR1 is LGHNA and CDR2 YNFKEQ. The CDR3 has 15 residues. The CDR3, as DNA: TGTGCCAGCAGCCAAGAGGGGCAGGGCCAAGAGACCCAGTACTTC. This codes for CASSQEGQGQETQYF.

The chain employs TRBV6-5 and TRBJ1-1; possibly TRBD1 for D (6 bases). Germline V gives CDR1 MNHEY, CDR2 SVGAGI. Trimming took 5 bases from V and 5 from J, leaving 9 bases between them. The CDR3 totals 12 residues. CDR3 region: CASSVDRTEAFF. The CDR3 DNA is TGTGCCAGCAGTGTAGACAGGACTGAAGCTTTCTTT.

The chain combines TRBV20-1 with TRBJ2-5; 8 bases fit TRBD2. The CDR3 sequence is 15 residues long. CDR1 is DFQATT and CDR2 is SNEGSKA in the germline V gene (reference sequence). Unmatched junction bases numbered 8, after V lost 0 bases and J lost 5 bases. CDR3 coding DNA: TGCAGTGCTAGAGACCTCCGGGGGGGGATGGAGACCCAGTACTTC. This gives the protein CSARDLRGGMETQYF.

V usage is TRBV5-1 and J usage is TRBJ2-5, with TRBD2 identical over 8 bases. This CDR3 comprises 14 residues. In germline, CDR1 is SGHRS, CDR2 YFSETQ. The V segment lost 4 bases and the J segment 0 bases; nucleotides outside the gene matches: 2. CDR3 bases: TGCGCCAGCAGCCCCGGGGGGGACCAAGAGACCCAGTACTTC. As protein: CASSPGGDQETQYF.

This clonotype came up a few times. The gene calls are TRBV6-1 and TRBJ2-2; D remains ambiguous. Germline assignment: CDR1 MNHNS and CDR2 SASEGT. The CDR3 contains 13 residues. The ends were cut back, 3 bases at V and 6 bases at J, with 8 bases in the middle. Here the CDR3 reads CASSDGRAGELFF. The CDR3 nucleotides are TGTGCCAGCAGTGACGGAAGGGCCGGGGAGCTGTTTTTT.